This TCR beta chain is drawn from a study of blood T cell repertoires in COVID-19. Study as a whole: Sites across the United States, Italy and Spain contributed samples from acute and convalescent COVID-19.

V gave up 4 bases and J gave up 7 bases, with 19 bases separating them. This CDR3 has 15 amino acids. CDR1 is MNHEY and CDR2 is SVGEGT in the germline V gene. Only in-frame clones appear in the TCRdb table, and some are missing; sequencing was by immunoSEQ multiplex PCR. The sample shows fewer than 400,000 clones, 85% to 90% of them seen only once. Cohort 3 recovery required two negative PCRs, clearance, or symptom resolution. Sequencing was done on a sample of PBMCs or T cells enriched from blood (not recorded which). This receptor was taken from a woman under 40 who had recovered from COVID-19. The chain employs TRBV6-2 or TRBV6-3 and TRBJ1-2, with D unresolved. This chain's CDR3 is CASSSPGILRGGYTF. CDR3 in DNA: TGTGCCAGCAGTTCACCCGGGATACTTCGGGGTGGCTACACCTTC.